This note documents a single T cell receptor beta chain sequence. The CDR3 spans 15 residues. From germline, CDR1 is SGHAT and CDR2 FQNNGV. V was pared by 1 base and J by 2 bases, with 9 bases between. Study processing details: Estimated nucleated cell counts came from reference gene primer amplification. Assay: immunoSEQ multiplex PCR; the TCRdb copy retains only in-frame clones and omits some. That table is the source of V, J and clone size, and D and trimming were worked out from the DNA. The sample lists about 250,000 clones; around 90% were seen once. The entry originates in a study of blood T cell repertoires in COVID-19. Study at large: PBMCs, B-cell-depleted T cells, or T cells were the source of the cDNA or gDNA that made up the material.

Sequencing used peripheral blood. This receptor was obtained from a man aged 25-40 years with COVID-19, enrolled during active disease. The V and J genes are TRBV11-2 and TRBJ2-1; a possible D gene is TRBD1 (5 bases). CDR3 sequence: CASSLGQGPYNEQFF. The CDR3 DNA sequence: TGTGCCAGCAGCTTAGGGCAGGGCCCCTACAATGAGCAGTTCTTC. Combining the CDR3 with reference TRBV11-2 and TRBJ2-1 gives the whole variable domain EAGVAQSPRYKIIEKRQSVAFWCNPISGHATLYWYQQILGQGPKLLIQFQNNGVVDDSQLPKDRFSAERLKGVDSTLKIQPAKLEDSAVYLCASSLGQGPYNEQFFGPGTRLTVL.